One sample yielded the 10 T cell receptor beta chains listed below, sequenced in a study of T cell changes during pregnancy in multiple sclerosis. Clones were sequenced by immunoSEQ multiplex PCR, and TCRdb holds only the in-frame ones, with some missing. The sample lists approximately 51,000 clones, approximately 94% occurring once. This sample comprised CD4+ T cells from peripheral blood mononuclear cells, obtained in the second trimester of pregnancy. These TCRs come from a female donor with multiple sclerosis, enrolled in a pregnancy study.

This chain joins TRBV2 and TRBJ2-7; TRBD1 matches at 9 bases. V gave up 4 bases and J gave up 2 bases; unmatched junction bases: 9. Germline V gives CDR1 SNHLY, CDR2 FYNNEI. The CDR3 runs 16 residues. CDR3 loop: CASSGGRGQGTYEQYF. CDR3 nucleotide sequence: TGTGCCAGCAGTGGAGGGCGGGGACAGGGTACCTACGAGCAGTACTTC.

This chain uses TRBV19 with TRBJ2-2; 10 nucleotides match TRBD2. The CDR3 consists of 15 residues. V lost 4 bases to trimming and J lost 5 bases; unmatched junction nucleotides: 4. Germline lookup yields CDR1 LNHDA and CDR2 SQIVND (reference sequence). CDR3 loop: CASSRTSGVTGELFF. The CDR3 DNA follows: TGTGCCAGTAGTAGGACTAGCGGAGTGACCGGGGAGCTGTTTTTT.

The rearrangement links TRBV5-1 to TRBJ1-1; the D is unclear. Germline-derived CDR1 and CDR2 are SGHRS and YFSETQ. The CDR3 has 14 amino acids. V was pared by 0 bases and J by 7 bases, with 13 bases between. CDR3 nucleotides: TGCGCCAGCAGCTTGGATGCGGTAGCCAGTGAAGCTTTCTTT. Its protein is CASSLDAVASEAFF.

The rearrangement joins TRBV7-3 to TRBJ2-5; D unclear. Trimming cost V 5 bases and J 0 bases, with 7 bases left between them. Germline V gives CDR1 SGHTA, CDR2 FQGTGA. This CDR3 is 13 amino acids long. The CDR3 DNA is TGTGCCAGCAGCGCCACGGACCAAGAGACCCAGTACTTC. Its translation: CASSATDQETQYF.

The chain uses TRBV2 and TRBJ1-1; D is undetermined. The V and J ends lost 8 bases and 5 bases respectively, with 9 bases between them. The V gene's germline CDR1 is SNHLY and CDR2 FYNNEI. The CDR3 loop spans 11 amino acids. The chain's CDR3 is CASRWETEAFF. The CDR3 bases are TGTGCCAGCCGATGGGAGACTGAAGCTTTCTTT.

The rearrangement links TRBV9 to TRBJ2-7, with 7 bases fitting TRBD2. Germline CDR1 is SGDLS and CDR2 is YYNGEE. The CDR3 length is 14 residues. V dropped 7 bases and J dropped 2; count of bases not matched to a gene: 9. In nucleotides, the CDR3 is TGTGCCAGCGGGGGGGACTACCCTCCCTACGAGCAGTACTTC. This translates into CASGGDYPPYEQYF. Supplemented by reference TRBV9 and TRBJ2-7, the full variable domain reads DSGVTQTPKHLITATGQRVTLRCSPRSGDLSVYWYQQSLDQGLQFLIQYYNGEERAKGNILERFSAQQFPDLHSELNLSSLELGDSALYFCASGGDYPPYEQYFGPGTRLTVT.

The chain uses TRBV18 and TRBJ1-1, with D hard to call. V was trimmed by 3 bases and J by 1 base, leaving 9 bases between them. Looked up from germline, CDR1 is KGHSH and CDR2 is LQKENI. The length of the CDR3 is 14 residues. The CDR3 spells CASSPAEGNTEAFF. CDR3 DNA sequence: TGTGCCAGCTCACCGGCGGAGGGGAACACTGAAGCTTTCTTT. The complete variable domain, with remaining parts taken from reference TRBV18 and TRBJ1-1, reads NAGVMQNPRHLVRRRGQEARLRCSPMKGHSHVYWYRQLPEEGLKFMVYLQKENIIDESGMPKERFSAEFPKEGPSILRIQQVVRGDSAAYFCASSPAEGNTEAFFGQGTRLTVV.

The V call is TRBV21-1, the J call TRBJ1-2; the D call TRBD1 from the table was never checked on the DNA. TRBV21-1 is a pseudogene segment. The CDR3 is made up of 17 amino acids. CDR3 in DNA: TGTGCCAGCCGCTCCAGAATATCGGGACAGATGGGGTATGGCTACACCTTC. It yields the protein CASRSRISGQMGYGYTF.

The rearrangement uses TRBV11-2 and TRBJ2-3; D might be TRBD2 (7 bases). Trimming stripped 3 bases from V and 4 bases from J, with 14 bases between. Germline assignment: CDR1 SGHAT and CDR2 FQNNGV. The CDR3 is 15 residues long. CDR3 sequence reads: CASSFGGRRADTQYF. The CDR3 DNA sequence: TGTGCCAGCAGCTTCGGGGGGCGGAGGGCAGATACGCAGTATTTT.

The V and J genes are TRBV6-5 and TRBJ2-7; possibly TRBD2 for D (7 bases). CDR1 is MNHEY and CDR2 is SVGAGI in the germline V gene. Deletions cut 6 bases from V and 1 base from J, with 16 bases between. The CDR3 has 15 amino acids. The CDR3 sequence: CASSPFAGASYEQYF. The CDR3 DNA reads TGTGCCAGCAGCCCTTTCGCGGGGGCGTCCTACGAGCAGTACTTC.